This TCR beta chain emerged from a study of blood T cell repertoires in COVID-19. The overall study: PBMCs, B-cell-depleted T cells, or T cells provided the cDNA or gDNA that made up the material.

The CDR3 covers 18 residues. Trimming cost V 0 bases and J 3 bases; bases outside gene matches: 13. Per the germline V gene, CDR1 is SGDLS and CDR2 is YYNGEE. Participants were aged roughly 18 to 89 years, lived in roughly 25 US areas, and enrolled virtually. Within the 2 weeks before study entry, each person in the exposed group met a COVID-19 case. Authors' data handling: Estimated nucleated cell counts came from reference gene primer amplification. Profiling relied on immunoSEQ multiplex PCR, and the TCRdb table lists in-frame clones only, not all of them. The V and J calls and the clone size are those of that table, but D and trimming were determined from the DNA. The table includes about 190,000 clones, roughly 84% detected once.

This sequence was found in a woman in her 30s who had been exposed to COVID-19. The sequenced material came from PBMCs or T cells enriched from blood (not recorded which). This sequence joins TRBV9 and TRBJ2-3; 7 nucleotides line up with TRBD2. CDR3 amino acids: CASSVAALSGIITDTQYF. DNA of the CDR3: TGTGCCAGCAGCGTAGCGGCTTTAAGCGGGATTATTACAGATACGCAGTATTTT.